The text below deals with one TCR beta chain. Its cognate antigen is unknown. Via MiXCR, TCRdb re-called the RT-PCR reads, giving one row per CDR3 protein. Among over 800,000 distinct CDR3 sequences listed, 21% were seen once. These data are taken from a study of response to subunit inactivated influenza vaccine. Whole-study results and caveats: With each seasonal influenza vaccination, the authors suggested, few new T cells are recruited.

V gave up 1 base and J gave up 5 bases, with 20 bases separating them. The germline CDR1 and CDR2 sequences are SEHNR and FQNEAQ (reference sequence). CDR3 length: 17 residues. This chain joins TRBV7-9 and TRBJ2-5, with a possible D match to TRBD1 (6 bases). The sequence derives from a man between 50 and 59 years old who received an inactivated influenza vaccine. The sequences come from PBMCs from blood, collected around 5 days after vaccination. The CDR3 is CASSLGRTVTRGETQYF. The CDR3 nucleotides read TGTGCCAGCAGCTTAGGCCGGACAGTAACACGCGGGGAGACCCAGTACTTC.